The T cell receptor (beta chain) described here comes from a study of cytotoxic CD8 clonotypes in ibrutinib-treated CLL. The CDR3 is 15 residues long. Trimming stripped 1 base from V and 3 bases from J, with 12 bases between. The germline V gene encodes CDR1 KGHSH and CDR2 LQKENI. TCRdb's copy holds only in-frame clones and misses some; the assay was immunoSEQ multiplex PCR. The data hold some 200,000 clones, with about 75% observed a single time. This specimen consisted of PBMCs, obtained after 12 months of ibrutinib treatment. The chain employs TRBV18 and TRBJ1-1; no firm D call. The TCR sequence derives from a human donor with chronic lymphocytic leukemia. This CDR3 is CASSPRIQLYTEAFF. The CDR3 nucleotides are TGTGCCAGCTCACCACGTATACAGTTATACACTGAAGCTTTCTTT. Full variable domain (rest looked up from reference TRBV18 and TRBJ1-1): NAGVMQNPRHLVRRRGQEARLRCSPMKGHSHVYWYRQLPEEGLKFMVYLQKENIIDESGMPKERFSAEFPKEGPSILRIQQVVRGDSAAYFCASSPRIQLYTEAFFGQGTRLTVV.